This passage covers 6 T cell receptor beta chains from one sample sequenced in a study of post-analysis software for immune sequencing data. Whole-study findings and limits: With TRBV5-6, TRBV5-1 and TRBV20-1 included, about 5 TRBV segments were more frequent in patients than in controls.

Each TCR beta cDNA library carried unique molecular identifiers. From the PCR reads, TCRdb called clonotypes with MiXCR, one entry per CDR3 protein. The table records 750,000 to 950,000 distinct CDR3 sequences, roughly 46% of them present only once. These TCRs' antigens remain unknown. Material for sequencing was blood. These receptors originate from a girl under 18 with multiple sclerosis.

V is TRBV5-1 and J is TRBJ2-2; 8 nucleotides match TRBD1. The CDR3 runs 15 residues. After removal of 5 bases from V and 3 bases from J, the junction contained 6 bases not matched to a gene. Germline-derived CDR1 and CDR2 are SGHRS and YFSETQ. The CDR3 coding sequence is TGCGCCAGCAGAAGGACAGGGCAAGACACCGGGGAGCTGTTTTTT. This translates into CASRRTGQDTGELFF.

CDR3 sequence reads: CASSLARGRGSGANVLTF. The CDR3 nucleotides are TGTGCCAGCAGCCTAGCCCGGGGCAGGGGCTCTGGGGCCAACGTCCTGACTTTC. The chain uses TRBV14 and TRBJ2-6, with D possibly matching TRBD1 (6 bases). V was clipped by 4 bases and J by 0 bases, with 16 bases between them. Germline assignment: CDR1 SGHDN and CDR2 FVKESK. The CDR3 has 18 residues.

The chain has TRBV4-1 and TRBJ1-1, with TRBD1 as a possible D gene (6 bases). The CDR3 is 16 residues long. Germline V gives CDR1 MGHRA, CDR2 YSYEKL. V dropped 0 bases and J dropped 1 base, with 12 bases sitting between them. The CDR3 sequence is CASSQDSGAPNTEAFF. DNA for the CDR3: TGCGCCAGCAGCCAAGATTCGGGGGCCCCGAACACTGAAGCTTTCTTT.

The chain recombines TRBV5-1 with TRBJ2-7, with TRBD1 matching over 7 bases. Germline CDR1 is SGHRS and CDR2 is YFSETQ. V lost 3 bases to trimming and J lost 10 bases; unmatched junction nucleotides: 10. This CDR3 contains 13 residues. As DNA, the CDR3 is TGCGCCAGCAGCTGGGACAGCCAAGGGGCCCAGTACTTC. This sequence encodes CASSWDSQGAQYF.

The chain joins TRBV27 to TRBJ2-1; TRBD2 matches at 10 bases. The CDR3 length is 15 residues. Per the germline V gene, CDR1 is MNHEY and CDR2 is SMNVEV (reference sequence). Trimming took 11 bases from V and 7 from J; bases not matched to a gene: 14. The CDR3 is CACTPLAGVGNEQFF. The CDR3, as DNA: TGTGCCTGCACCCCCCTAGCGGGAGTAGGTAATGAGCAGTTCTTC.

The V gene is TRBV12-5, the J gene TRBJ2-1; D possibly corresponds to TRBD2 (6 bases). CDR1 and CDR2 (germline): LGHNT, FRNRAP. This CDR3 has 16 residues. V gave up 1 base and J gave up 5 bases, with 15 bases separating them. The CDR3: CASGLEVGGSHNEQFF. The CDR3 nucleotides read TGTGCTAGTGGTTTGGAGGTGGGAGGTTCCCACAATGAGCAGTTCTTC.